A selection of T cell receptor beta chains follows, all from one sample in a study of cytomegalovirus exposure and HLA in healthy donors. Method: immunoSEQ multiplex PCR; TCRdb's copy keeps in-frame clones and lacks some. The sample comprises about 130,000 clones, about three quarters of which are singletons, and approximately 4.2% rests with the top ten. Specimen: PBMCs. All receptors come from a man in his fifties or sixties in good health and CMV-seropositive. The conserved cysteine and the conserved F or W are not part of the CDR3 here. Fields, in order: clone size, CDR3 length, V gene, D gene, CDR3 protein. A D gene is named only where the DNA matches it firmly. Expanded clones get a size class; other rows say once, few or many, or leave the size out.

clone_size: -; cdr3_length: 11; v_call: TRBV29-1; d_call: -; cdr3_aa: SVEPSSGNTIY
clone_size: -; cdr3_length: 14; v_call: TRBV7-9; d_call: -; cdr3_aa: ASSLAPDSSGNTIY
clone_size: -; cdr3_length: 11; v_call: TRBV7-3; d_call: -; cdr3_aa: ASSQDSYTEAF
clone_size: -; cdr3_length: 14; v_call: TRBV28; d_call: -; cdr3_aa: ASSLFGVVAKNIQY
clone_size: few; cdr3_length: 10; v_call: TRBV10-3; d_call: -; cdr3_aa: AISELGGEQY
clone_size: -; cdr3_length: 16; v_call: TRBV5-1; d_call: TRBD1; cdr3_aa: ARPRKTGVGFCNQPQH
clone_size: -; cdr3_length: 12; v_call: TRBV27; d_call: -; cdr3_aa: ASSLTGRNQPQH
clone_size: -; cdr3_length: 12; v_call: TRBV27; d_call: TRBD1; cdr3_aa: ASSRPDRAGGYT
clone_size: -; cdr3_length: 10; v_call: TRBV7-2; d_call: -; cdr3_aa: ASSPSLYGYT
clone_size: -; cdr3_length: 11; v_call: TRBV6-5; d_call: -; cdr3_aa: ASRTPANTEAF